Following are 29 T cell receptor beta chains from one sample sequenced in a study of CD8 T cells in ankylosing spondylitis (dated by TCRdb to 2016 to 2017). Study-level results and caveats: A TCR beta motif made up of several highly homologous amino acid variants appeared to be characteristic of blood from ankylosing spondylitis patients.

The protocol used for the library was 5' RACE. TCRdb shows the sequencer as Illumina HiSeq 2500. The raw public reads went through TCRdb reprocessing: fastp at Q25, MiXCR clone calling, in-frame beta chains kept. Each record represents a unique CDR3 protein, reported with the most common genes and DNA among its rows. This sample comprises about 800,000 distinct CDR3 sequences, 12% of them detected only once. Around 0.51% of the sample lies in the top ten. These receptors' targets are unknown. Sample: blood, either unsorted or a sorted T cell fraction (not recorded which). Receptors originate from a male donor with ankylosing spondylitis.

The chain couples TRBV4-3 to TRBJ2-7; possible D gene TRBD2, 6 bases. This CDR3 region has 14 residues. Trimming cost V 2 bases and J 1 base, with 9 bases left between them. CDR1 and CDR2 (germline): LGHNA, YSLEER. The CDR3 DNA reads TGCGCCAGCAGCCAAACGGGACTTTCCTACGAGCAGTACTTC. Translated, it gives CASSQTGLSYEQYF.

At least ten counts were recorded for this clonotype. V and J are TRBV20-1 and TRBJ2-7, with D possibly matching TRBD2 (6 bases). The V and J ends lost 3 bases and 2 bases respectively, with 14 bases between them. The germline gives CDR1 DFQATT, CDR2 SNEGSKA (reference sequence). The CDR3 consists of 14 residues. CDR3 protein: CSARAWGGAYEQYF. In DNA, the CDR3 is TGCAGTGCTAGGGCCTGGGGAGGCGCCTACGAGCAGTACTTC.

In this sample, this clonotype turned up many times. The chain links TRBV29-1 to TRBJ2-1; D may be TRBD1 (5 bases). Trimming shortened V by 6 bases and J by 3 bases, and 9 bases separated the two germline ends. The CDR3 is made up of 12 amino acids. CDR1 SQVTM and CDR2 ANQGSEA come from the germline V gene. The CDR3 is CSVWTSYNEQFF. The CDR3 DNA reads as TGCAGCGTCTGGACAAGCTACAATGAGCAGTTCTTC.

CDR3 loop: CASSLRMGVEKLFF. The CDR3 DNA sequence: TGTGCCAGCAGCTTGAGGATGGGAGTTGAAAAACTGTTTTTT. The V gene is TRBV7-2, the J gene TRBJ1-4; D gene unclear. Germline CDR1 reads SGHTA; CDR2 reads FQGNSA. Trimming pared 3 bases from V and 7 bases from J, leaving 12 bases between. The CDR3 consists of 14 residues.

The rearrangement links TRBV5-1 to TRBJ2-2, with D possibly TRBD2 on 6 matching bases. The germline gives CDR1 SGHRS, CDR2 YFSETQ. This CDR3 is built from 14 residues. Between the trimmed V and J ends, which lost 2 bases and 5 bases, there was a span of 10 bases. For the CDR3, the DNA is TGCGCCAGCAGCTTTACGGGAGAGACCGGGGAGCTGTTTTTT. This codes for CASSFTGETGELFF. Full variable domain (remainder filled in from reference TRBV5-1 and TRBJ2-2): KAGVTQTPRYLIKTRGQQVTLSCSPISGHRSVSWYQQTPGQGLQFLFEYFSETQRNKGNFPGRFSGRQFSNSRSEMNVSTLELGDSALYLCASSFTGETGELFFGEGSRLTVL.

This clonotype was detected a few times. CDR3 bases: TGCGCCAGCAGCTTACTAGCGGGAGGGCCTCTACCCTACGAGCAGTACTTC. Translated: CASSLLAGGPLPYEQYF. The chain couples TRBV5-1 to TRBJ2-7; 13 bases map to TRBD2. J lost 2 bases, V lost 2 bases, and 7 bases had no gene match. The CDR3 runs to 17 residues. Germline assignment: CDR1 SGHRS and CDR2 YFSETQ.

The rearrangement joins TRBV20-1 to TRBJ2-1; no firm D call. CDR1 is DFQATT, CDR2 SNEGSKA, per germline (reference sequence). Trimming took off 5 bases at V and 10 bases at J, with 12 bases between the two ends. The CDR3 is made up of 11 amino acids. As DNA, the CDR3 is TGCAGTGCTTCTAGGGCCTTGGAGCAGTTCTTC. It codes for CSASRALEQFF.

This clonotype was seen repeatedly, ten times or more. The chain employs TRBV6-2 or TRBV6-3 and TRBJ2-3; D is ambiguous. From germline, CDR1 is MNHEY and CDR2 SVGEGT. CDR3 size: 12 residues. V was trimmed by 6 bases and J by 3 bases, leaving 7 bases between them. The CDR3 region is CASSITTDTQYF. CDR3 in DNA: TGTGCCAGCAGCATCACGACAGATACGCAGTATTTT.

J is TRBJ2-2 and V is TRBV12-3 or TRBV12-4, with TRBD1 matching 8 bases. The CDR3 contains 14 residues. V trimming: 5 bases; J trimming: 7 bases; junction bases outside the gene matches: 6. CDR3 nucleotide sequence: TGTGCCAGCAGTATTTGGACAGGGCTCGGGGAGCTGTTTTTT. Protein: CASSIWTGLGELFF.

The rearrangement uses TRBV20-1 and TRBJ2-3, with 8 positions matching TRBD2. CDR3 length: 13 residues. From germline, CDR1 is DFQATT and CDR2 SNEGSKA (reference sequence). Germline trimming cut 8 bases from V and 5 bases from J; bases unmatched to any gene: 9. The CDR3 sequence: CSWGLVERDTQYF. The CDR3 DNA is TGCAGTTGGGGACTAGTCGAAAGAGATACGCAGTATTTT.

This sequence joins TRBV20-1 and TRBJ1-1; D possibly corresponds to TRBD1 (6 bases). Trimming removed 1 base from V and 11 bases from J, with 17 bases in between. The CDR3 loop spans 13 amino acids. CDR1 is DFQATT, CDR2 SNEGSKA, per germline (reference sequence). This CDR3 is CSARAGGQTLAFF. Written as DNA, the CDR3 is TGCAGTGCTAGAGCCGGGGGCCAGACATTGGCTTTCTTT.

In its sample, this clonotype was seen many times. The V gene is TRBV10-3, the J gene TRBJ1-5; 8 bases map to TRBD1. CDR1 and CDR2 (germline): ENHRY, SYGVKD. The ends lost 3 bases at V and 6 bases at J; junction bases unmatched: 7. The CDR3 is made up of 15 amino acids. In nucleotides, the CDR3 is TGTGCCATCAGTGAAGGACAGGGCTTAAGTCAGCCCCAGCATTTT. Its protein is CAISEGQGLSQPQHF.

The chain carries TRBV6-1 and TRBJ1-2, with TRBD1 matching 8 bases. CDR1 is MNHNS and CDR2 is SASEGT in the germline V gene. Losses at the gene ends were 6 bases for V and 9 bases for J; bases not matched to a gene: 12. The CDR3 loop spans 14 amino acids. CDR3 DNA: TGTGCCAGCAGGCCGGGACAGGTTTCACGAAGCTACACCTTC. Translating gives CASRPGQVSRSYTF.

The genes are TRBV3-1 and TRBJ1-2, with a weak D call TRBD1 (5 bases). V was clipped by 2 bases and J by 10 bases, with 14 bases between them. CDR1 LGHDT and CDR2 YNNKEL come from the germline V gene (reference sequence). The CDR3 is 13 amino acids. The CDR3 loop is CASSQPLGALYTF. CDR3 coding DNA: TGTGCCAGCAGCCAACCACTAGGGGCGCTCTACACCTTC.

In its sample, this clonotype was seen a few times. The chain uses TRBV5-1 and TRBJ2-1; 10 positions agree with TRBD1. This CDR3 region has 15 residues. Germline assignment: CDR1 SGHRS and CDR2 YFSETQ. V gave up 5 bases and J gave up 7 bases; unmatched junction bases: 9. The CDR3 region has the DNA TGCGCCAGCAGTTTAACGGGACAGGGGAGAAATGAGCAGTTCTTC. It translates to CASSLTGQGRNEQFF.

The rearrangement links TRBV6-1 to TRBJ1-3, with a weak D call TRBD1 (5 bases). There are 15 residues in the CDR3. The V end lost 5 bases, the J end lost 0 bases, and 11 bases lay between the germline ends. Germline CDR1 and CDR2: MNHNS and SASEGT. The CDR3 loop is CASSRQHSSGNTIYF. The CDR3 coding sequence is TGTGCCAGCAGTCGACAGCATTCCTCTGGAAACACCATATATTTT.

This clonotype appeared once. The chain uses TRBV18 and TRBJ2-3; TRBD1 is a possible D gene (5 bases). The V end lost 3 bases, the J end lost 2 bases, and 15 bases lay between the germline ends. Germline assignment: CDR1 KGHSH and CDR2 LQKENI. The CDR3 loop spans 16 amino acids. CDR3 protein: CASSPNRRRITDTQYF. DNA for the CDR3: TGTGCCAGCTCACCTAACAGGCGCCGCATCACAGATACGCAGTATTTT.

This clonotype was seen at least ten times. The V call is TRBV10-3, the J call TRBJ1-1; D gene uncertain. The CDR3 covers 14 residues. V was trimmed by 3 bases and J by 6 bases, leaving 14 bases between them. CDR1 is ENHRY and CDR2 is SYGVKD in the germline V gene. Written as DNA, the CDR3 is TGTGCCATCAGTGACCTCCTAAAGAGGGCTGAAGCTTTCTTT. This encodes CAISDLLKRAEAFF.

This clonotype turned up a few times. The CDR3, as DNA: TGTGCCACCAGTGATCCCTCCCGGACAGGGGATTTCGGCTACACCTTC. This encodes CATSDPSRTGDFGYTF. This rearrangement joins TRBV24-1 to TRBJ1-2; 9 bases line up with TRBD1. The CDR3 extends over 16 amino acids. Germline loops: CDR1 KGHDR, CDR2 SFDVKD. J gave up 8 bases and V 3 bases, and 12 bases lay outside the gene matches.

This chain links TRBV20-1 with TRBJ1-1, with D possibly TRBD1 on 6 matching bases. Trimming took 6 bases from V and 4 from J, leaving 18 bases between them. The CDR3 is made up of 14 amino acids. Germline lookup yields CDR1 DFQATT and CDR2 SNEGSKA (reference sequence). DNA of the CDR3: TGCAGTGCGGGACACTCCGAATGGGGCACTGAAGCTTTCTTT. It encodes CSAGHSEWGTEAFF.

This chain joins TRBV2 and TRBJ1-5; no firm D call. The germline gives CDR1 SNHLY, CDR2 FYNNEI. The CDR3 has 14 amino acids. V lost 6 bases and J 4 bases, leaving 13 bases between the germline ends. As DNA, the CDR3 is TGTGCCAGCAGCCCGGATCTGGGGAATCAGCCCCAGCATTTT. This translates into CASSPDLGNQPQHF. Drawing the rest from reference TRBV2 and TRBJ1-5, the complete variable domain is EPEVTQTPSHQVTQMGQEVILRCVPISNHLYFYWYRQILGQKVEFLVSFYNNEISEKSEIFDDQFSVERPDGSNFTLKIRSTKLEDSAMYFCASSPDLGNQPQHFGDGTRLSIL.

This clonotype appeared many times. This chain connects TRBV5-1 to TRBJ1-3; 7 bases are a match to TRBD1. CDR1 and CDR2 (germline): SGHRS, YFSETQ. The CDR3 spans 13 residues. Germline trimming cut 5 bases from V and 4 bases from J; bases unmatched to any gene: 3. CDR3 DNA: TGCGCCAGCAGACAGGGGTCCGGAAACACCATATATTTT. It encodes CASRQGSGNTIYF. Variable domain in full (rest from reference TRBV5-1 and TRBJ1-3): KAGVTQTPRYLIKTRGQQVTLSCSPISGHRSVSWYQQTPGQGLQFLFEYFSETQRNKGNFPGRFSGRQFSNSRSEMNVSTLELGDSALYLCASRQGSGNTIYFGEGSWLTVV.

This clonotype was counted only a few times. The chain couples TRBV15 to TRBJ2-5; D gene uncertain. V gave up 0 bases and J gave up 4 bases, with 3 bases separating them. This CDR3 has 12 residues. Germline assignment: CDR1 LNHNV and CDR2 YYDKDF (reference sequence). The CDR3 reads CATSRDGETQYF. The CDR3 nucleotides read TGTGCCACCAGCAGAGATGGAGAGACCCAGTACTTC.

This clonotype was seen more than once but under ten times. V gene TRBV10-3 combines with J gene TRBJ2-2, with D tentatively TRBD2 (7 bases). This CDR3 comprises 17 residues. The germline V gene encodes CDR1 ENHRY and CDR2 SYGVKD. Trimming pared 3 bases from V and 0 bases from J, leaving 14 bases between. DNA of the CDR3: TGTGCCATCAGTGATTTCGCGGGGGCCTCGAACACCGGGGAGCTGTTTTTT. Amino acid sequence: CAISDFAGASNTGELFF.

This clonotype was seen a single time. A junction end diverges from the germline sequence, so it may reflect a read error. The chain uses TRBV20-1 and TRBJ2-7; D is perhaps TRBD1 (5 bases). Per the germline V gene, CDR1 is DFQATT and CDR2 is SNEGSKA (reference sequence). This CDR3 contains 12 residues. CDR3 loop: CSAILQGYEQCF. The DNA for the CDR3 is TGCAGTGCTATCCTCCAGGGTTACGAGCAGTGCTTC.

The gene calls are TRBV12-3 or TRBV12-4 and TRBJ2-5, with 7 bases that match TRBD1. This CDR3 has 14 residues. With 6 bases clipped from V and 5 bases from J, the junction kept 9 bases outside the gene matches. The CDR3 reads CASSPGQFGETQYF. The CDR3 nucleotides read TGTGCCAGCAGCCCGGGACAGTTTGGGGAGACCCAGTACTTC.

This chain joins TRBV6-5 and TRBJ1-5; D possibly corresponds to TRBD1 (6 bases). V dropped 4 bases and J dropped 6 bases, with 13 bases sitting between them. CDR3 length: 14 amino acids. Germline V CDR1 and CDR2: MNHEY, SVGAGI. CDR3 nucleotides: TGTGCCAGCAGTTTTCCAGGGGAGGGTCAGCCCCAGCATTTT. This sequence encodes CASSFPGEGQPQHF.

This clonotype was detected a few times. The CDR3 nucleotides read TGTGCCAGCAGTCCCTACCACTGGGTACTAGCGGGGGTGAGCTCCTACAATGAGCAGTTCTTC. This translates into CASSPYHWVLAGVSSYNEQFF. The chain employs TRBV28 and TRBJ2-1; 11 nucleotides agree with TRBD2. Germline values: CDR1 MDHEN, CDR2 SYDVKM. Losses at the gene ends were 5 bases for V and 0 bases for J; bases not matched to a gene: 18. The CDR3 consists of 21 residues. The entire variable domain, with the rest obtained from reference TRBV28 and TRBJ2-1, is as follows: DVKVTQSSRYLVKRTGEKVFLECVQDMDHENMFWYRQDPGLGLRLIYFSYDVKMKEKGDIPEGYSVSREKKERFSLILESASTNQTSMYLCASSPYHWVLAGVSSYNEQFFGPGTRLTVL.

This chain's CDR3 is CSAPGGGGTEAFF. The DNA for the CDR3 is TGCAGTGCTCCGGGGGGGGGAGGCACTGAAGCTTTCTTT. This sequence joins TRBV20-1 and TRBJ1-1; a weak D match, TRBD1 (5 bases). Germline loops: CDR1 DFQATT, CDR2 SNEGSKA (reference sequence). Between the trimmed V and J ends, which lost 5 bases and 4 bases, there was a span of 14 bases. The CDR3 has 13 amino acids.